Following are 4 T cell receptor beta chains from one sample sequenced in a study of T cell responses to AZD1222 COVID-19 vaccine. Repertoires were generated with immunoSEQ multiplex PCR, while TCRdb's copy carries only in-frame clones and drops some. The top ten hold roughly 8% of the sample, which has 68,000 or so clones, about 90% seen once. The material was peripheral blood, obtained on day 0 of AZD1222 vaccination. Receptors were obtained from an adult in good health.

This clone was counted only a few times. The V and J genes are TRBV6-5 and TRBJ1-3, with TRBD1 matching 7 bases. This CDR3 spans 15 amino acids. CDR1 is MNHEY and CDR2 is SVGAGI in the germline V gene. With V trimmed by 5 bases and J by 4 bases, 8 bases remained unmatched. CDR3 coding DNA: TGTGCCAGCAGTAAAACGACAGGGAGCGGAAACACCATATATTTT. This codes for CASSKTTGSGNTIYF.

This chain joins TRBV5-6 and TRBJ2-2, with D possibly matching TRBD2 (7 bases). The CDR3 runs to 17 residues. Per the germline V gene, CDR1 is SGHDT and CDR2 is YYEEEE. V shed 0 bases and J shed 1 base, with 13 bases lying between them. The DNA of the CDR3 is TGTGCCAGCAGCTTGGGTGGGGGGGCCGGGAACACCGGGGAGCTGTTTTTT. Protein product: CASSLGGGAGNTGELFF.

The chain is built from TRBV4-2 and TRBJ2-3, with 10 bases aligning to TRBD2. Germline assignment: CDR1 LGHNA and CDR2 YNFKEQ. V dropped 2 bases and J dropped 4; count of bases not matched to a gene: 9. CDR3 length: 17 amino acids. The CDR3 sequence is CASSQPSGSSNPDTQYF. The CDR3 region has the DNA TGTGCCAGCAGCCAACCTAGCGGGAGTAGTAATCCAGATACGCAGTATTTT.

CDR3: CASSPPSGARYEQYF. For the CDR3, the DNA is TGTGCCAGCTCACCACCGTCAGGGGCTCGCTACGAGCAGTACTTC. The rearrangement joins TRBV18 to TRBJ2-7, with D possibly being TRBD1 (6 bases). This CDR3 is built from 15 residues. Deletions cut 0 bases from V and 3 bases from J, with 12 bases between. Germline CDR1 is KGHSH and CDR2 is LQKENI.